Following are 25 T cell receptor beta chains from one sample sequenced in a study of blood T cells in healthy people across ages. For the second PCR, which ran for about 6 to 11 cycles, a sample-barcoded 5' primer and a J-beta primer mix were used. A single record per CDR3 protein comes from TCRdb applying MiXCR to the 5' RACE reads. The sample includes over 700,000 distinct CDR3 sequences, roughly 50% seen only once; the top ten take about 42%. The sample comprised blood. These receptors came from a man at least 80 years old in good health.

This clonotype appeared a few times. This chain uses TRBV4-1 with TRBJ2-1, with 8 positions matching TRBD2. The ends lost 1 base at V and 7 bases at J; junction bases unmatched: 3. In germline, CDR1 is MGHRA, CDR2 YSYEKL. This CDR3 is built from 14 residues. The CDR3 nucleotides are TGCGCCAGCAGCCAAGTCGGGACTAGTAATGAGCAGTTCTTC. Its protein product is CASSQVGTSNEQFF.

The genes are TRBV10-3 and TRBJ2-7, with 9 nucleotides matching TRBD2. This CDR3 spans 14 amino acids. The V and J ends lost 7 bases and 6 bases, in that order; junction bases with no gene match: 10. CDR1 is ENHRY and CDR2 is SYGVKD in the germline V gene. CDR3 loop: CAINRIAGESEQYF. In DNA, the CDR3 is TGTGCCATCAACCGGATAGCGGGAGAATCCGAGCAGTACTTC.

This clonotype was observed a few times. This rearrangement joins TRBV10-3 to TRBJ2-5; D tentatively reads TRBD1 or TRBD2 (6 bases each). The CDR3 runs to 13 residues. The V gene's germline CDR1 is ENHRY and CDR2 SYGVKD. The V end lost 6 bases, the J end lost 4 bases, and 12 bases lay between the germline ends. For the CDR3, the DNA is TGTGCCATCAGATTTGGAGGGGGAGAGACCCAGTACTTC. Protein sequence: CAIRFGGGETQYF.

This chain connects TRBV15 to TRBJ2-7, with D possibly being TRBD1 or TRBD2 (6 bases each). This CDR3 has 14 amino acids. The ends were cut back, 1 base at V and 7 bases at J, with 14 bases in the middle. Germline CDR1 is LNHNV and CDR2 is YYDKDF (reference sequence). The CDR3 DNA reads TGTGCCACCAGCAGAGTCACGGGGGCGAATGAGCAGTACTTC. Translating it yields CATSRVTGANEQYF. Looking up the rest from reference TRBV15 and TRBJ2-7 gives the full variable domain: DAMVIQNPRYQVTQFGKPVTLSCSQTLNHNVMYWYQQKSSQAPKLLFHYYDKDFNNEADTPDNFQSRRPNTSFCFLDIRSPGLGDTAMYLCATSRVTGANEQYFGPGTRLTVT.

Only a few counts were recorded for this clonotype. The rearrangement uses TRBV5-1 and TRBJ2-6; D is perhaps TRBD1 or TRBD2 (5 bases each). Germline assignment: CDR1 SGHRS and CDR2 YFSETQ. Trimming took 4 bases from V and 0 from J, leaving 14 bases between them. The CDR3 length is 17 residues. As DNA, the CDR3 is TGCGCCAGCAGCCCGGGACCGACGCCCTCTGGGGCCAACGTCCTGACTTTC. Translating it yields CASSPGPTPSGANVLTF. The whole variable domain, remainder taken from reference TRBV5-1 and TRBJ2-6, is KAGVTQTPRYLIKTRGQQVTLSCSPISGHRSVSWYQQTPGQGLQFLFEYFSETQRNKGNFPGRFSGRQFSNSRSEMNVSTLELGDSALYLCASSPGPTPSGANVLTFGAGSRLTVL.

The chain employs TRBV11-2 and TRBJ2-5; D not resolved. This CDR3 comprises 12 residues. With 0 bases removed from V and 6 bases from J, the gap between germline ends came to 5 bases. CDR1 is SGHAT and CDR2 is FQNNGV in the germline V gene. CDR3 coding DNA: TGTGCCAGCAGCTTAGATCTTCAGACCCAGTACTTC. Encoded protein: CASSLDLQTQYF.

Concerning this clonotype: A much larger clone sits a single nucleotide away, making a read error possible. The chain links TRBV7-2 to TRBJ2-3; D is perhaps TRBD1 or TRBD2 (6 bases each). The CDR3 is made up of 17 amino acids. The germline CDR1 and CDR2 sequences are SGHTA and FQGNSA. Trimming removed 5 bases at V and 4 bases at J, with 22 bases between. CDR3 loop: CASSAFGGPTSPDTQYF. In DNA, the CDR3 is TGTGCCAGCAGCGCTTTTGGGGGGCCCACAAGTCCAGATACGCAGTATTTT.

V and J are TRBV6-1 and TRBJ2-1; TRBD2 matches at 7 bases. This CDR3 contains 13 residues. Germline loops: CDR1 MNHNS, CDR2 SASEGT. Losses at the gene ends were 6 bases for V and 6 bases for J; bases not matched to a gene: 5. Written as DNA, the CDR3 is TGTGCCAGCAGAGATTCTAGCGGCAATGAGCAGTTCTTC. As protein: CASRDSSGNEQFF.

This rearrangement joins TRBV20-1 to TRBJ2-7; D not certain. Germline CDR1 and CDR2: DFQATT and SNEGSKA (reference sequence). V was clipped by 5 bases and J by 7 bases, with 9 bases between them. The CDR3 contains 10 residues. The CDR3 reads CSAHYNEQYF. The CDR3 DNA reads TGCAGTGCTCACTACAATGAGCAGTACTTC.

For this clonotype: At one end the junction does not follow the germline gene, possibly because of a read error. This chain joins TRBV6-6 and TRBJ1-1; D unclear. The length of the CDR3 is 12 residues. CDR1 MNHNY and CDR2 SVGAGI come from the germline V gene (reference sequence). The CDR3 DNA reads as TGTGCCAGCCTAGGAGTGAACATTGAAGCTTTCTTT. This gives the protein CASLGVNIEAFF.

The chain couples TRBV29-1 to TRBJ1-1; D unresolved. This CDR3 has 11 residues. Trimming removed 2 bases at V and 7 bases at J, with 8 bases between. The germline gives CDR1 SQVTM, CDR2 ANQGSEA. CDR3 in DNA: TGCAGCGTTGAACTGGGATATGAAGCTTTCTTT. Its protein product is CSVELGYEAFF.

The chain links TRBV12-3 or TRBV12-4 to TRBJ2-5; D unclear. Trimming removed 6 bases from V and 12 bases from J, with 14 bases in between. CDR3 size: 11 residues. CDR3 sequence reads: CASSYGWSEYF. The CDR3 DNA reads as TGTGCCAGCAGCTACGGGTGGTCGGAGTACTTC.

The chain uses TRBV20-1 and TRBJ2-2, with D perhaps matching TRBD2 (6 bases). V lost 6 bases and J lost 6, with 14 bases in between. This CDR3 spans 13 amino acids. The germline V gene encodes CDR1 DFQATT and CDR2 SNEGSKA (reference sequence). Written as DNA, the CDR3 is TGCAGTGCGATGTTCCCGGGGGCCGGGGAGCTGTTTTTT. Amino acid sequence: CSAMFPGAGELFF.

This clonotype was counted between two and nine times. The chain combines TRBV7-6 with TRBJ2-1, with TRBD2 matching 11 bases. The J call is doubtful: the DNA matches TRBJ2-7 better. The V gene's germline CDR1 is SGHVS and CDR2 FNYEAQ. This CDR3 is 15 amino acids long. The CDR3: CASSLSGREYNEQYF. The CDR3 DNA is TGTGCCAGCAGCCTTAGCGGGAGGGAGTACAATGAGCAGTACTTC.

The chain links TRBV5-1 to TRBJ1-4, with 10 bases aligning to TRBD1. V lost 2 bases and J lost 7; bases outside the gene matches: 8. CDR1 and CDR2 (germline): SGHRS, YFSETQ. The CDR3 contains 16 residues. The CDR3 region is CASSFADRGPSEKLFF. CDR3 nucleotides: TGCGCCAGCAGCTTCGCTGACAGGGGGCCTTCTGAAAAACTGTTTTTT. The full variable domain, in which reference TRBV5-1 and TRBJ1-4 provide the parts outside the CDR3, is KAGVTQTPRYLIKTRGQQVTLSCSPISGHRSVSWYQQTPGQGLQFLFEYFSETQRNKGNFPGRFSGRQFSNSRSEMNVSTLELGDSALYLCASSFADRGPSEKLFFGSGTQLSVL.

As for this clonotype: A much larger clone differs from this one at a single base, so this may be a read error. The V gene is TRBV20-1, the J gene TRBJ2-7; TRBD2 matches 7 bases. The CDR3 consists of 14 residues. Germline assignment: CDR1 DFQATT and CDR2 SNEGSKA (reference sequence). The CDR3 DNA follows: TGCAGTACTAGTTGGGAAGCGGGGCCCTACGAGCAGTACTTC. Amino acid sequence: CSTSWEAGPYEQYF.

V and J are TRBV24-1 and TRBJ1-2, with unresolved D. This CDR3 is built from 13 residues. In germline, CDR1 is KGHDR, CDR2 SFDVKD. The V and J ends lost 5 bases and 6 bases respectively, with 12 bases between them. The CDR3, as DNA: TGTGCCACCAGTGCTTCTTTGATCGATGGCTACACCTTC. Amino acids: CATSASLIDGYTF.

V is TRBV7-9 and J is TRBJ2-7, with D possibly being TRBD1 or TRBD2 (6 bases each). Germline CDR1 is SEHNR and CDR2 is FQNEAQ (reference sequence). This CDR3 contains 13 residues. Trimming left V 8 bases short and J 5 bases short, with 16 bases between. This CDR3 reads CASRRWGAHEQYF. CDR3 DNA sequence: TGTGCCAGCCGCCGTTGGGGGGCCCACGAGCAGTACTTC.

This clonotype was seen a handful of times. The V and J genes are TRBV27 and TRBJ2-7, with a weak D call TRBD2 (6 bases). Germline assignment: CDR1 MNHEY and CDR2 SMNVEV (reference sequence). The V and J ends lost 0 bases and 1 base respectively, with 10 bases between them. This CDR3 has 15 residues. The CDR3 DNA reads TGTGCCAGCAGTTTATCTGCCGGGGGATCCTACGAGCAGTACTTC. Its translation is CASSLSAGGSYEQYF.

The chain recombines TRBV12-3 or TRBV12-4 with TRBJ2-7; D uncertain. This CDR3 contains 14 residues. V lost 6 bases and J lost 5, with 17 bases in between. The CDR3 region is CASRLSLGSDEQYF. The CDR3 DNA reads TGTGCCAGCAGGTTAAGCTTAGGATCCGACGAGCAGTACTTC.

The chain is built from TRBV9 and TRBJ1-2; 7 bases map to TRBD1. Germline V gene sequence: CDR1 SGDLS, CDR2 YYNGEE. This CDR3 spans 13 amino acids. Trimming took 3 bases from V and 6 from J; bases not matched to a gene: 5. The CDR3 spells CASSETGWDGYTF. CDR3 nucleotides: TGTGCCAGCAGCGAGACAGGGTGGGATGGCTACACCTTC. Full variable domain (remainder filled in from reference TRBV9 and TRBJ1-2): DSGVTQTPKHLITATGQRVTLRCSPRSGDLSVYWYQQSLDQGLQFLIQYYNGEERAKGNILERFSAQQFPDLHSELNLSSLELGDSALYFCASSETGWDGYTFGSGTRLTVV.

This clonotype was picked up a small number of times. One end of the junction fails to match germline, which may point to a read error. The gene calls are TRBV7-3 and TRBJ2-5; 10 nucleotides agree with TRBD2. The CDR3 has 14 amino acids. Germline V lookup: CDR1 SGHTA, CDR2 FQGTGA. For the CDR3, the DNA is TGCGCCAGCAGCCCCCTAGCGGGAGTTGAGACCCAGTACTTC. This translates into CASSPLAGVETQYF.

This clonotype was seen many times. The rearrangement joins TRBV29-1 to TRBJ2-7; D not resolved. This CDR3 has 12 amino acids. CDR1 SQVTM and CDR2 ANQGSEA come from the germline V gene. CDR3 nucleotides: TGCGCCTGTTCGGCGAGCTCCTACGAGCAGTACTTC. It specifies CACSASSYEQYF.

The gene calls are TRBV12-3 or TRBV12-4 and TRBJ2-7, with 9 bases that match TRBD1. V was clipped by 5 bases and J by 5 bases; unmatched bases: 7. This CDR3 is built from 14 residues. DNA of the CDR3: TGTGCCAGCAGTCTTCGACAGGGGGTTAACGAGCAGTACTTC. This sequence encodes CASSLRQGVNEQYF.

This clonotype was counted a few times. The V gene is TRBV11-3, the J gene TRBJ2-5; tentative D call: TRBD1 (5 bases). Trimming left V 4 bases short and J 5 bases short, with 17 bases between. From germline, CDR1 is SGHNT and CDR2 YENEEA. The CDR3 spans 15 residues. The CDR3 sequence is CASSSLGANEETQYF. Written as DNA, the CDR3 is TGTGCCAGCAGCTCCCTAGGGGCGAACGAGGAGACCCAGTACTTC. Using reference TRBV11-3 and TRBJ2-5 for the parts outside the CDR3, the full variable domain is EAGVVQSPRYKIIEKKQPVAFWCNPISGHNTLYWYLQNLGQGPELLIRYENEEAVDDSQLPKDRFSAERLKGVDSTLKIQPAELGDSAVYLCASSSLGANEETQYFGPGTRLLVL.